These T cell receptor beta chains were read from a single sample in a study of T-cell reconstitution after alpha-beta-depleted transplantation in children. TCRdb ran MiXCR on the PCR reads and lists one entry per CDR3 protein. This table holds about 200,000 distinct CDR3 sequences, 7% to 9% found once. The input for sequencing was PBMCs, mostly from graft donor cells, taken 360 days after TCRalphabeta/CD19-depleted stem cell transplant. The receptors here all came from a male patient aged 2 to 10 who had a stem cell transplant for acute myeloid leukemia, so the T cells may come from the graft donor. Each CDR3 is given without its conserved first and last residue. A D gene is named only where the DNA matches it firmly.

CDR3aa: ATSDLAGGTQY
d_gene: TRBD2
v_gene: TRBV24-1
len: 11

CDR3aa: ASSQSEVATGSTGELF
d_gene: -
v_gene: TRBV4-1
len: 16

CDR3aa: SARRLAGGIGETQY
d_gene: TRBD2
v_gene: TRBV20-1
len: 14

CDR3aa: ATSEPDRERLPYEQY
d_gene: TRBD1
v_gene: TRBV24-1
len: 15

CDR3aa: ASSLMAGGVETQY
d_gene: TRBD1
v_gene: TRBV12-3/TRBV12-4
len: 13

CDR3aa: ASSVGEWREQY
d_gene: -
v_gene: TRBV25-1
len: 11

CDR3aa: SARDPSAPQGTQY
d_gene: -
v_gene: TRBV20-1
len: 13

CDR3aa: ATSAVAGIVLRLADTQY
d_gene: -
v_gene: TRBV21-1
len: 17

CDR3aa: SAQGNTGELF
d_gene: -
v_gene: TRBV29-1
len: 10

CDR3aa: ASSPGLAGDYNEQF
d_gene: TRBD2
v_gene: TRBV7-2
len: 14

CDR3aa: ASSSGAGQETQY
d_gene: TRBD2
v_gene: TRBV12-3/TRBV12-4
len: 12

CDR3aa: ASSQVLGTDTQY
d_gene: -
v_gene: TRBV4-2
len: 12

CDR3aa: SATRRGSTDTQY
d_gene: TRBD2
v_gene: TRBV20-1
len: 12

CDR3aa: ASSYPRDRPPDTQY
d_gene: TRBD1
v_gene: TRBV7-2
len: 14

CDR3aa: ASSPSRTSGKKGNEQF
d_gene: TRBD2
v_gene: TRBV11-2
len: 16

CDR3aa: ATLRDIPYEQY
d_gene: -
v_gene: TRBV6-2/TRBV6-3
len: 11

CDR3aa: SGGPHDTQY
d_gene: -
v_gene: TRBV29-1
len: 9

CDR3aa: ASSFTGPVRGTDTQY
d_gene: -
v_gene: TRBV12-3/TRBV12-4
len: 15

CDR3aa: ASSSGLAGWPDTQY
d_gene: TRBD2
v_gene: TRBV7-3
len: 14

CDR3aa: ASSLVGGTNSYEQY
d_gene: -
v_gene: TRBV7-2
len: 14

CDR3aa: SASRTANEKLF
d_gene: -
v_gene: TRBV20-1
len: 11

CDR3aa: SVELPADTQY
d_gene: -
v_gene: TRBV29-1
len: 10

CDR3aa: ASSLFGGADTQY
d_gene: -
v_gene: TRBV5-1
len: 12

CDR3aa: ASLSSGSWNNEQF
d_gene: TRBD2
v_gene: TRBV7-9
len: 13

CDR3aa: ASSQIAGGEHEQF
d_gene: TRBD2
v_gene: TRBV14
len: 13

CDR3aa: ASSQEKTQY
d_gene: -
v_gene: TRBV5-1
len: 9

CDR3aa: ASSPQEWTGGYTYNEQF
d_gene: TRBD1
v_gene: TRBV4-2
len: 17

CDR3aa: ASTLREKDIQY
d_gene: -
v_gene: TRBV12-3/TRBV12-4
len: 11

CDR3aa: ASRGGDLTDTQY
d_gene: TRBD2
v_gene: TRBV5-1
len: 12

CDR3aa: ASSTLRGGTGELF
d_gene: -
v_gene: TRBV12-3/TRBV12-4
len: 13

CDR3aa: AGSLDGVYNEQF
d_gene: -
v_gene: TRBV7-6
len: 12

CDR3aa: SASGRRDKSYNEQF
d_gene: -
v_gene: TRBV20-1
len: 14

CDR3aa: ASRRQFPYNEQF
d_gene: -
v_gene: TRBV5-1
len: 12

CDR3aa: SARAPSPGTQY
d_gene: -
v_gene: TRBV20-1
len: 11

CDR3aa: SARGTRDLGETQY
d_gene: -
v_gene: TRBV20-1
len: 13

CDR3aa: ASSGSSAPLYNEQF
d_gene: -
v_gene: TRBV5-1
len: 14

CDR3aa: ASSGGTGGQSYEQY
d_gene: TRBD1
v_gene: TRBV7-9
len: 14

CDR3aa: ASSSYGYEQY
d_gene: -
v_gene: TRBV6-2/TRBV6-3
len: 10

CDR3aa: ASSLVEGVKTQAF
d_gene: -
v_gene: TRBV11-2
len: 13

CDR3aa: ASRPQGANTGELF
d_gene: TRBD1
v_gene: TRBV6-1
len: 13

CDR3aa: ASKGFSPRQETQY
d_gene: -
v_gene: TRBV27
len: 13

CDR3aa: SARSGREEQF
d_gene: -
v_gene: TRBV20-1
len: 10